This TCR beta chain was profiled in a study of shared clonotypes between healthy human individuals. CD8 cells regarded as naive lacked CD45RO, were positively chosen for CCR7, and omitted terminally differentiated effector memory CD45RA+ cells. In this sample, this clone turned up once. V dropped 5 bases and J dropped 2; count of bases not matched to a gene: 15. Germline lookup yields CDR1 PRHDT and CDR2 FYEKMQ (reference sequence). CDR3 length: 19 residues. For each subset, genomic DNA was distributed in equal portions over several immunoSEQ plates. The DNA input per sorted-subset replicate PCR was approximately 210 ng, corresponding to tens of thousands of T cell genomes. The table came from immunoSEQ multiplex PCR; TCRdb's copy has only in-frame clones and leaves some out. The sample lists millions of clones, 90% to 95% occurring once.

The chain employs TRBV13 and TRBJ2-6, with 7 positions matching TRBD1. Sequencing was done on a sample of naive CD8+ T cells from PBMCs. This TCR was sampled from a man aged 18 to 30 in good health. Some clones in this sample may be carry-over from other donors' samples. The CDR3 sequence is CASSESRQGPRTGANVLTF. CDR3 DNA sequence: TGTGCCAGCAGCGAATCACGACAGGGCCCACGGACTGGGGCCAACGTCCTGACTTTC.